This TCR beta chain was captured by sequencing in a study of cytotoxic CD8 clonotypes in ibrutinib-treated CLL. Study as a whole: Response sampling took place at median 12 months of treatment, range 6 to 36.

Study observations and caveats: Baseline-level clonality went beyond age-matched healthy donors and moved in step with circulating CD8+ T-cell counts.

In regard to this clone: No antigen is known for it.

The CDR3 is made up of 15 amino acids. Per the germline V gene, CDR1 is SGHAT and CDR2 is FQDESV (reference sequence). The V gene lost 10 bases and the J gene lost 2 bases, with 20 bases spanning the gap. Depths of 1 in 200,000 to 1 in 1 million T cells were the sequencing target. TCRdb's copy holds only in-frame clones and misses some; the assay was immunoSEQ multiplex PCR. The table lists just over 45,000 clones, approximately 69% of them singletons. Source: PBMCs, taken after 12 months of ibrutinib treatment. The clonotype was recovered from a human donor with chronic lymphocytic leukemia. This chain uses TRBV11-1 with TRBJ1-2, with D uncertain. Here the CDR3 reads CAIQIYPLGNYGYTF. The CDR3 region has the DNA TGTGCCATCCAGATTTACCCTTTGGGGAACTATGGCTACACCTTC. The variable domain in full, completed from reference TRBV11-1 and TRBJ1-2, reads EAEVAQSPRYKITEKSQAVAFWCDPISGHATLYWYRQILGQGPELLVQFQDESVVDDSQLPKDRFSAERLKGVDSTLKIQPAELGDSAMYLCAIQIYPLGNYGYTFGSGTRLTVV.